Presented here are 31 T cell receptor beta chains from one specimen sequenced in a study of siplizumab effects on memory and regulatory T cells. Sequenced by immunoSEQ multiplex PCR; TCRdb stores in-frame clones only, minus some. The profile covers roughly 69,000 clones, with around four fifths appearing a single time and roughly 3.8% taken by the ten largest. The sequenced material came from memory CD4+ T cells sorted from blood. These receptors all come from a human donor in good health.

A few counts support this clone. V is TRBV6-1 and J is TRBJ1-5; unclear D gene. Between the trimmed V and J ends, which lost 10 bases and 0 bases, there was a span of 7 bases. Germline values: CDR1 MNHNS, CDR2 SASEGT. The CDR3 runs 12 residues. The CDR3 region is CATRHSNQPQHF. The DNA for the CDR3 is TGTGCCACCAGACATAGCAATCAGCCCCAGCATTTT.

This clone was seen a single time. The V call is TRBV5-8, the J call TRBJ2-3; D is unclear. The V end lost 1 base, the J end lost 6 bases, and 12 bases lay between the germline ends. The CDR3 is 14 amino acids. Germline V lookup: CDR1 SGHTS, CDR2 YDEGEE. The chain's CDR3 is CASSLIQVTDTQYF. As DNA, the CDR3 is TGTGCCAGCAGCTTGATCCAGGTCACCGATACGCAGTATTTT.

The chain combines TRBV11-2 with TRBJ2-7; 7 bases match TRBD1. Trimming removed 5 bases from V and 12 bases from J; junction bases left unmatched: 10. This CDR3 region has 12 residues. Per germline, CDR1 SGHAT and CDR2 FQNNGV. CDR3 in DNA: TGTGCCAGCAGCACCTGGGACAGCCGAAGGTACTTC. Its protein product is CASSTWDSRRYF.

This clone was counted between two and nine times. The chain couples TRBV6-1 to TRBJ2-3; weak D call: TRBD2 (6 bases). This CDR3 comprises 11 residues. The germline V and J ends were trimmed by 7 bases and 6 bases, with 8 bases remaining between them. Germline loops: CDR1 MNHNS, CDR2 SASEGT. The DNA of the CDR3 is TGTGCCAGCACTCTAGCGGATACGCAGTATTTT. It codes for CASTLADTQYF.

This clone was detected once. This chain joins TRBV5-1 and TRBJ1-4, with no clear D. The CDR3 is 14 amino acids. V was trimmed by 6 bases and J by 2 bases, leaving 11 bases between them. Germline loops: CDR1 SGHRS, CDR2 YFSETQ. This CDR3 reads CASTAGSTNEKLFF. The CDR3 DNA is TGCGCCAGCACGGCGGGGAGTACTAATGAAAAACTGTTTTTT.

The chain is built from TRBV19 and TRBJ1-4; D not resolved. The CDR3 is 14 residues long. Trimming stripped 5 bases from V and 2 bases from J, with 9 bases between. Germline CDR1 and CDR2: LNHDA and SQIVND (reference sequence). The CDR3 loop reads CASSSWATNEKLFF. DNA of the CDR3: TGTGCCAGTAGTTCATGGGCGACTAATGAAAAACTGTTTTTT.

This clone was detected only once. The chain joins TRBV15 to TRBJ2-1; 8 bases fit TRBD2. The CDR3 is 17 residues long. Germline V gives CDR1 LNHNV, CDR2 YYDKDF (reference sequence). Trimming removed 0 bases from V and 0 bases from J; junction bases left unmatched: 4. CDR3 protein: CATSREAGGSSYNEQFF. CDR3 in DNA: TGTGCCACCAGCAGAGAGGCGGGGGGAAGCTCCTACAATGAGCAGTTCTTC. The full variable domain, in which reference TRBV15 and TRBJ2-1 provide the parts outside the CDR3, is DAMVIQNPRYQVTQFGKPVTLSCSQTLNHNVMYWYQQKSSQAPKLLFHYYDKDFNNEADTPDNFQSRRPNTSFCFLDIRSPGLGDTAMYLCATSREAGGSSYNEQFFGPGTRLTVL.

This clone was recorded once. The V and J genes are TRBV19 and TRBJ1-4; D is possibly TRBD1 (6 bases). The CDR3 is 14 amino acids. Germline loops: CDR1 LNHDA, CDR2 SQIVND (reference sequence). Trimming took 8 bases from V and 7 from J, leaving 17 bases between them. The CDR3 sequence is CASAHRAQGEKLFF. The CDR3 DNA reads TGTGCCAGTGCCCACAGGGCACAGGGTGAAAAACTGTTTTTT.

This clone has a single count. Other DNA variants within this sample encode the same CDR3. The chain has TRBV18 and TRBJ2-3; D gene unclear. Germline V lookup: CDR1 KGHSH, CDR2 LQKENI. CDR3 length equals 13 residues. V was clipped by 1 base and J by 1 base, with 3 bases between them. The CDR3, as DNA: TGTGCCAGCTCACCACAGGGCACAGATACGCAGTATTTT. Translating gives CASSPQGTDTQYF. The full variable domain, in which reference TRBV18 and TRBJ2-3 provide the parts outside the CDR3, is NAGVMQNPRHLVRRRGQEARLRCSPMKGHSHVYWYRQLPEEGLKFMVYLQKENIIDESGMPKERFSAEFPKEGPSILRIQQVVRGDSAAYFCASSPQGTDTQYFGPGTRLTVL.

CDR3 DNA sequence: TGTGCCAGCACCGACACCCGGTCGGGAGATACGCAGTATTTT. Protein sequence: CASTDTRSGDTQYF. The chain has TRBV6-6 and TRBJ2-3; D unclear. Germline V gives CDR1 MNHNY, CDR2 SVGAGI (reference sequence). Trimming cost V 7 bases and J 5 bases, with 16 bases left between them. The CDR3 covers 14 residues.

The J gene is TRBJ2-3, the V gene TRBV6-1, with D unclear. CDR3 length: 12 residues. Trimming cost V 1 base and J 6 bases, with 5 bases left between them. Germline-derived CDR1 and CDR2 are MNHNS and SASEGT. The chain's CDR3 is CASSEGGDTQYF. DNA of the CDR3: TGTGCCAGCAGTGAAGGGGGTGATACGCAGTATTTT.

CDR3 in amino acids: CASSRPGDRDNEQFF. The CDR3 DNA is TGTGCCAGTTCCCGACCCGGGGACAGGGACAATGAGCAGTTCTTC. The rearrangement uses TRBV19 and TRBJ2-1, with 9 bases fitting TRBD1. Germline V gene sequence: CDR1 LNHDA, CDR2 SQIVND (reference sequence). J lost 5 bases, V lost 8 bases, and 10 bases had no gene match. This CDR3 contains 15 residues. Full variable domain (remainder filled in from reference TRBV19 and TRBJ2-1): DGGITQSPKYLFRKEGQNVTLSCEQNLNHDAMYWYRQDPGQGLRLIYYSQIVNDFQKGDIAEGYSVSREKKESFPLTVTSAQKNPTAFYLCASSRPGDRDNEQFFGPGTRLTVL.

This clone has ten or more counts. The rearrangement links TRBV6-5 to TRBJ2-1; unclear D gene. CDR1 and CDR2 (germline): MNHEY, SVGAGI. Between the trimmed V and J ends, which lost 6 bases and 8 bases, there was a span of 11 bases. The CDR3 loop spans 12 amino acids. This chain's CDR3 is CASSRRVDEQFF. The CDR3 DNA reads TGTGCCAGCAGCAGAAGAGTCGATGAGCAGTTCTTC.

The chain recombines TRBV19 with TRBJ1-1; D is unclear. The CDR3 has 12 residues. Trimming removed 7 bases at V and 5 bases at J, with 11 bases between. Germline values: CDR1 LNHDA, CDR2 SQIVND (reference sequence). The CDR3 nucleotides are TGTGCCAGTATCGGGGAATGGACTGAAGCTTTCTTT. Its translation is CASIGEWTEAFF. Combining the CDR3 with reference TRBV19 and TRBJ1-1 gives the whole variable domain DGGITQSPKYLFRKEGQNVTLSCEQNLNHDAMYWYRQDPGQGLRLIYYSQIVNDFQKGDIAEGYSVSREKKESFPLTVTSAQKNPTAFYLCASIGEWTEAFFGQGTRLTVV.

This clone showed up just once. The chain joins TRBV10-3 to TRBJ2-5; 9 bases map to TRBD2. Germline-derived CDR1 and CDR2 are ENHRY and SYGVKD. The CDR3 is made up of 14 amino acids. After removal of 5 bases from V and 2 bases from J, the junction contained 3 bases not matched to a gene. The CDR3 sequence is CAISFSGRQETQYF. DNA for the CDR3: TGTGCCATCAGTTTTAGCGGGAGACAAGAGACCCAGTACTTC.

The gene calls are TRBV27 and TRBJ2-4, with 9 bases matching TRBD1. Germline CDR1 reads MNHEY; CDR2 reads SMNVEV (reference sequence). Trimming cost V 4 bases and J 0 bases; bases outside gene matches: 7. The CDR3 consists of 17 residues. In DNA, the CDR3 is TGTGCCAGCAGTTATAGGGGGACAGGGCTAGCCAAAAACATTCAGTACTTC. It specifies CASSYRGTGLAKNIQYF.

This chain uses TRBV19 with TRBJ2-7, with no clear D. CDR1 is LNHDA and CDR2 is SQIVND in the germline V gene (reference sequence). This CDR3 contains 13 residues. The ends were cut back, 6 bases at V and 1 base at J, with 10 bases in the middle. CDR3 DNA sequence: TGTGCCAGTAGCCTCGTCGGGTCCTACGAGCAGTACTTC. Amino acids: CASSLVGSYEQYF.

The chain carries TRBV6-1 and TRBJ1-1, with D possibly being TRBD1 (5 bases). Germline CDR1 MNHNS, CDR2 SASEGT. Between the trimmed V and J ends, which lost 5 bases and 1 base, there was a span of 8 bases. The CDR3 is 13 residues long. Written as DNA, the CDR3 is TGTGCCAGCAGTACAGGTGAGAACACTGAAGCTTTCTTT. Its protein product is CASSTGENTEAFF.

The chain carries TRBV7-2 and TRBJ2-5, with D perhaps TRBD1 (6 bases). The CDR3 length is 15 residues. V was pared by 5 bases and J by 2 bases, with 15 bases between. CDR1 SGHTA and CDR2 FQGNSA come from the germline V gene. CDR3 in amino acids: CASSAQSTGQETQYF. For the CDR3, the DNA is TGTGCCAGCAGCGCCCAAAGCACAGGGCAAGAGACCCAGTACTTC.

The CDR3 DNA reads TGTGCCAGCAGCCAGGCCACAGGCAAGAATTCACCCCTCCACTTT. It encodes CASSQATGKNSPLHF. The genes are TRBV4-2 and TRBJ1-6; D possibly corresponds to TRBD1 (5 bases). Germline CDR1 LGHNA, CDR2 YNFKEQ. This CDR3 comprises 15 residues. Deletions cut 3 bases from V and 7 bases from J, with 13 bases between.

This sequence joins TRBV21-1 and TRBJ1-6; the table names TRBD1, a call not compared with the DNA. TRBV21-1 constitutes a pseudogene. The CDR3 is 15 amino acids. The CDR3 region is CASSKGQNYNSPLHF. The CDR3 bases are TGTGCCAGCAGCAAAGGACAGAACTATAATTCACCCCTCCACTTT.

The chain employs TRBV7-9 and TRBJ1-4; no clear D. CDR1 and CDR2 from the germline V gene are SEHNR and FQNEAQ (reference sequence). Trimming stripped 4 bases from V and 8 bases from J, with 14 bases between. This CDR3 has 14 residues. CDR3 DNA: TGTGCCAGCAGCTCTAGACGAGAGGCCGAAAAACTGTTTTTT. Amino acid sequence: CASSSRREAEKLFF. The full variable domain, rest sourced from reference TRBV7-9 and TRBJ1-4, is DTGVSQNPRHKITKRGQNVTFRCDPISEHNRLYWYRQTLGQGPEFLTYFQNEAQLEKSRLLSDRFSAERPKGSFSTLEIQRTEQGDSAMYLCASSSRREAEKLFFGSGTQLSVL.

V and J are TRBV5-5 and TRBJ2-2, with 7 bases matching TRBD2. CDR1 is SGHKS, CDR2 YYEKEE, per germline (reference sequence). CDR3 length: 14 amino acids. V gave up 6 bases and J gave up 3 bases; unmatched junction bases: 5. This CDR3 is CASIGGSYTGELFF. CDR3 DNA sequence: TGTGCCAGCATCGGGGGGTCTTACACCGGGGAGCTGTTTTTT.

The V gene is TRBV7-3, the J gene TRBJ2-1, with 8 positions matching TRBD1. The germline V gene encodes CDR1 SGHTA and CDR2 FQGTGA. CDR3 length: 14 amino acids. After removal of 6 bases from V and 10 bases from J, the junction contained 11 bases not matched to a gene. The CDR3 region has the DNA TGTGCCAGCAGTCAAAGCGGACAGGGAATAGAGCAGTTCTTC. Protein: CASSQSGQGIEQFF. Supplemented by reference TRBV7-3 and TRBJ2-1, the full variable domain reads GAGVSQTPSNKVTEKGKYVELRCDPISGHTALYWYRQSLGQGPEFLIYFQGTGAADDSGLPNDRFFAVRPEGSVSTLKIQRTERGDSAVYLCASSQSGQGIEQFFGPGTRLTVL.

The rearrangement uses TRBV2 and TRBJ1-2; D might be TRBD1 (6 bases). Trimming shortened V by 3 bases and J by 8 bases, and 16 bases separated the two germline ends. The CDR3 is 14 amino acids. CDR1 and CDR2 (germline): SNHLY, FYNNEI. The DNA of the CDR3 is TGTGCCAGCAGTGAGGGGTCAGGGGTGAGAGGCTACACCTTC. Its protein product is CASSEGSGVRGYTF.

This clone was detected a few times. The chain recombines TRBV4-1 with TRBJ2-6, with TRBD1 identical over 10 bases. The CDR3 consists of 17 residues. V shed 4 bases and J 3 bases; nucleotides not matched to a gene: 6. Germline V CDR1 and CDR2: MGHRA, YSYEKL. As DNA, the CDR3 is TGCGCCAGCAGCCCCAGGACAGGGGGGGGTGGGGCCAACGTCCTGACTTTC. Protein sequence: CASSPRTGGGGANVLTF.

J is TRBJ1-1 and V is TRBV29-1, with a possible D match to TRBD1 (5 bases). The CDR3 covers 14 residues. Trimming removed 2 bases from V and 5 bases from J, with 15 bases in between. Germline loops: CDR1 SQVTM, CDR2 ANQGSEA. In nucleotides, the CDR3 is TGCAGCGTTGAACAAAAGCCAGGGAGGACTGAAGCTTTCTTT. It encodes CSVEQKPGRTEAFF.

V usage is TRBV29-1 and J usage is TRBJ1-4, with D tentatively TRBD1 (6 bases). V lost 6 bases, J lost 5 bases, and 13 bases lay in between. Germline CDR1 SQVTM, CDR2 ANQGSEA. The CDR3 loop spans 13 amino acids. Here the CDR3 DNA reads TGCAGCGTATCCGTGACAGGAAATGAAAAACTGTTTTTT. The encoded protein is CSVSVTGNEKLFF.

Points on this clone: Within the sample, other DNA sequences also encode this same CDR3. This CDR3 is CASSSGTGGYEQYF. CDR3 bases: TGTGCCAGCAGTTCCGGGACAGGGGGGTACGAGCAGTACTTC. The chain carries TRBV28 and TRBJ2-7; 11 bases map to TRBD1. Looked up from germline, CDR1 is MDHEN and CDR2 is SYDVKM. V shed 4 bases and J 4 bases; nucleotides not matched to a gene: 3. This CDR3 is 14 amino acids long.

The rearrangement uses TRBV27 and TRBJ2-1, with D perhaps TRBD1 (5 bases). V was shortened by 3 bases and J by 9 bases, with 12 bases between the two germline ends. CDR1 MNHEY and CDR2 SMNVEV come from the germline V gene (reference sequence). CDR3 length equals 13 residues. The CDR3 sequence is CASSLSDSSEQFF. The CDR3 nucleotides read TGTGCCAGCAGTTTGTCCGACAGTAGTGAGCAGTTCTTC.

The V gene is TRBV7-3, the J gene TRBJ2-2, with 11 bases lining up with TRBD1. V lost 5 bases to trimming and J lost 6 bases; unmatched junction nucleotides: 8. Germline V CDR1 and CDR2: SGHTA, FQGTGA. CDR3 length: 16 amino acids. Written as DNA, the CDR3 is TGTGCCAGCAGCCTACCGGACAGGGGGCGCCCCGGGGAGCTGTTTTTT. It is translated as CASSLPDRGRPGELFF.